What follows describes a single TCR beta chain. Systemic immunosuppression or a history of autoimmune disease excluded patients. This entry is derived from a study of OX40 agonist ivuxolimab in advanced cancers. In the study overall: Patients in the trial were receiving intravenous ivuxolimab every 2 weeks, at doses of 0.01 to 10 mg/kg.

The CDR3 has 12 amino acids. Trimming left V 4 bases short and J 6 bases short, with 4 bases between. The germline CDR1 and CDR2 sequences are PRHDT and FYEKMQ (reference sequence). Data came from immunoSEQ multiplex PCR; TCRdb stores just in-frame clones and leaves some out. Among approximately 94,000 clones listed, 92% were seen once. The clonotype was recovered from an adult with an advanced solid tumor such as melanoma, head and neck, liver or kidney cancer. This chain connects TRBV13 to TRBJ1-6; D not resolved. Sequencing was performed on CD4+ or CD8+ T cells sorted from blood, taken in a trial of the OX40 agonist ivuxolimab. CDR3 sequence (DNA): TGTGCCAGCAGCTCCGGTAATTCACCCCTCCACTTT. Translating it yields CASSSGNSPLHF. Full variable domain (rest looked up from reference TRBV13 and TRBJ1-6): AAGVIQSPRHLIKEKRETATLKCYPIPRHDTVYWYQQGPGQDPQFLISFYEKMQSDKGSIPDRFSAQQFSDYHSELNMSSLELGDSALYFCASSSGNSPLHFGNGTRLTVT.